The table lists the clone carrying this TCR beta chain with a few counts. Its antigen is currently unknown. TCR beta VDJ and CDR3 profiles were obtained from a genomic DNA template. One entry per CDR3 protein results from TCRdb running MiXCR on the reads. Of some 170,000 distinct CDR3 sequences listed, less than 60% were seen once; the top ten hold more than 1%. The data are from a study of CD8+CD57+ T cells in acquired aplastic anemia. In the study overall: Average DNA yield from sorted CD4+ and CD8+ cells was roughly 3.1 ug.

Patients picked for sequencing had shown CD8+CD57+ cell expansion detected by flow cytometry. The diagnosis in all patients was severe acquired aplastic anemia. None of the patients had been given any therapy when their blood was sampled. Regarding the study as a whole: Between patients and controls, about 31 CD8+ CDR3 sequences were found in common.

V lost 3 bases and J lost 0; bases outside the gene matches: 4. The CDR3 spans 16 residues. Germline CDR1 and CDR2: SGDLS and YYNGEE. Sequencing used sorted CD4+, CD8+, or CD8+CD57+ T cells (not recorded which) from PBMCs. This TCR was recovered from a human donor with aplastic anemia. This chain connects TRBV9 to TRBJ2-3, with 10 bases lining up with TRBD1. DNA for the CDR3: TGTGCCAGCAGCGGAGACAGGGGGCATAGCACAGATACGCAGTATTTT. This translates into CASSGDRGHSTDTQYF.